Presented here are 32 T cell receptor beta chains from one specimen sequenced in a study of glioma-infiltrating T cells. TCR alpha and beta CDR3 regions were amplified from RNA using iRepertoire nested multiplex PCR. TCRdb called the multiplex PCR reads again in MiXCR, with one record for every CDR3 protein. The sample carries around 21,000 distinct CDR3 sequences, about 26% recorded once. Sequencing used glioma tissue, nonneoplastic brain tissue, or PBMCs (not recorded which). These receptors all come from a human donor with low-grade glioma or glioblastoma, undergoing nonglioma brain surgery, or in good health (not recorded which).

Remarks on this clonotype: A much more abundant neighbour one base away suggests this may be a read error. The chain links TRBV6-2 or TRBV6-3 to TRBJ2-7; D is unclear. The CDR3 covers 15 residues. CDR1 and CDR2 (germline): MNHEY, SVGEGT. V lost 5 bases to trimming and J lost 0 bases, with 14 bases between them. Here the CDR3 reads CASSRYSYSSYEQYF. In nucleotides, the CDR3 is TGTGCCAGCAGTAGGTACAGTTATAGCTCCTACGAGCAGTACTTC.

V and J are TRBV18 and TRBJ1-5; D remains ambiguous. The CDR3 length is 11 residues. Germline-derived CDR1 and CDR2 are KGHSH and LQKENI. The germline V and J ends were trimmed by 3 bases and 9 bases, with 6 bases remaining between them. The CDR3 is CASSPLRPQHF. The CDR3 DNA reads TGTGCCAGCTCACCCCTGCGGCCCCAGCATTTT.

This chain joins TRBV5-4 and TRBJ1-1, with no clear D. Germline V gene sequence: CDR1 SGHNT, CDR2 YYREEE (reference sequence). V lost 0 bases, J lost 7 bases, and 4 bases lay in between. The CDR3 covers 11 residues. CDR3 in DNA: TGTGCCAGCAGCTTGGGTGGTGAAGCTTTCTTT. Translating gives CASSLGGEAFF.

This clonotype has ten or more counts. CDR3 in DNA: TGTGCCAGCAGCTTAGACAGATATGGCTACACCTTC. Translating gives CASSLDRYGYTF. The chain is built from TRBV7-9 and TRBJ1-2; D call uncertain. The germline gives CDR1 SEHNR, CDR2 FQNEAQ (reference sequence). V lost 1 base and J lost 5, with 5 bases in between. The CDR3 is made up of 12 amino acids.

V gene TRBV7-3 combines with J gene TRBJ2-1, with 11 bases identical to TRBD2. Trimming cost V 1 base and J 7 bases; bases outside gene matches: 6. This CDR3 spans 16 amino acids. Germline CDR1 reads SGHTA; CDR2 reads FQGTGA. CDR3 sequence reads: CASSLSSSGGMNEQFF. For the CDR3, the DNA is TGTGCCAGCAGCTTAAGCTCTAGCGGGGGGATGAATGAGCAGTTCTTC.

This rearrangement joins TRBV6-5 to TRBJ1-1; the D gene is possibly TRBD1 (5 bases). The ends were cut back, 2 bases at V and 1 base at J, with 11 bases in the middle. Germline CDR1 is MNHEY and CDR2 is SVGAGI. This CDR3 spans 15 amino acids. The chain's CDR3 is CASSYDWQGNTEAFF. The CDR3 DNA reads TGTGCCAGCAGTTACGATTGGCAGGGGAACACTGAAGCTTTCTTT.

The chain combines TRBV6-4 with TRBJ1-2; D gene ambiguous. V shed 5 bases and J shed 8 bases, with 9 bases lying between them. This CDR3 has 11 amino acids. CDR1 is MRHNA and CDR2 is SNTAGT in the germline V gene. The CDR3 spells CASSRGFGYTF. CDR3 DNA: TGTGCCAGCAGTAGAGGATTCGGCTACACCTTC.

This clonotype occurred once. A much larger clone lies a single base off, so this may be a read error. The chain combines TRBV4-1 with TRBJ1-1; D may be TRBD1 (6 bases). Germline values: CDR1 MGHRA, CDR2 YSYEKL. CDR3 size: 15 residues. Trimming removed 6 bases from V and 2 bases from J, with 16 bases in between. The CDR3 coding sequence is TGCGCCAGCAGACCGGCCGACAGGACAAACACTGAAGCTTTCTTT. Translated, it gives CASRPADRTNTEAFF.

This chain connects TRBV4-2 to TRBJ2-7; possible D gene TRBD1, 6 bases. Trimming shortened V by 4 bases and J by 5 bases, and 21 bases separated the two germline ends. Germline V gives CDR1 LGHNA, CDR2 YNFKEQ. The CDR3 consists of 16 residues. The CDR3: CASSRRPAGVENEQYF. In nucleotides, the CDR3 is TGTGCCAGCAGCCGTCGACCGGCAGGGGTAGAAAACGAGCAGTACTTC.

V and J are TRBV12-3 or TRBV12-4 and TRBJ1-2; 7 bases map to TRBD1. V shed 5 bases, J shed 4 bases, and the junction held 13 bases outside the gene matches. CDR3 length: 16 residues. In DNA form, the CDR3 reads TGTGCCAGCAGTGCGCCCCCGGGACAGCAGTCCTATGGCTACACCTTC. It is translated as CASSAPPGQQSYGYTF.

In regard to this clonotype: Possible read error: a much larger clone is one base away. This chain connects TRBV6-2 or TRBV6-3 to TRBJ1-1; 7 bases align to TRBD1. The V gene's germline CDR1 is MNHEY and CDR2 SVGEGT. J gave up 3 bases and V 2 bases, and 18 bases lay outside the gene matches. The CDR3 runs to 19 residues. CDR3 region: CASSYNDRVWGRTDTEAFF. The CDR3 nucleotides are TGTGCCAGCAGTTACAATGACAGGGTTTGGGGGCGGACGGACACTGAAGCTTTCTTT.

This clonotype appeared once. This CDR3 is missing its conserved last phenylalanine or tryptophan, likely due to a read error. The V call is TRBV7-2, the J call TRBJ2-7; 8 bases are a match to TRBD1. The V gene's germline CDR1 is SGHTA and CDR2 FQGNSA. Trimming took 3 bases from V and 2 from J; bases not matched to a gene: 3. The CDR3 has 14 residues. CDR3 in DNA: TGTGCCAGCAGCTTCGGACAGGGCACCTACGAGCAGTACTTA. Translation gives CASSFGQGTYEQYL.

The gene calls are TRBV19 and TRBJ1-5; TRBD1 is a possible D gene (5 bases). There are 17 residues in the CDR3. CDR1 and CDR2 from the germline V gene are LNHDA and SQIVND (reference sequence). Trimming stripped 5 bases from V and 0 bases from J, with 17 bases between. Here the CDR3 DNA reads TGTGCCAGTAGTCGGAAGGACACCCGGTATAGCAATCAGCCCCAGCATTTT. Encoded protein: CASSRKDTRYSNQPQHF.

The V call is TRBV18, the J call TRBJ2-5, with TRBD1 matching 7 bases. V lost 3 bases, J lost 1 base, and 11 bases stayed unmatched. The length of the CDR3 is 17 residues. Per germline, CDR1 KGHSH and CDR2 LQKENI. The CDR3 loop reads CASSPTVTGLFQETQYF. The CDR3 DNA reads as TGTGCCAGCTCACCTACAGTGACAGGGCTATTCCAAGAGACCCAGTACTTC.

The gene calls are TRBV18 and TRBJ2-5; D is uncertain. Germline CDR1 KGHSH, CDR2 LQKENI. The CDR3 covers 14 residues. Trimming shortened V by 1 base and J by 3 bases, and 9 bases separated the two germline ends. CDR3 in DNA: TGTGCCAGCTCACCACGATCAAGAGAAGAGACCCAGTACTTC. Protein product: CASSPRSREETQYF.

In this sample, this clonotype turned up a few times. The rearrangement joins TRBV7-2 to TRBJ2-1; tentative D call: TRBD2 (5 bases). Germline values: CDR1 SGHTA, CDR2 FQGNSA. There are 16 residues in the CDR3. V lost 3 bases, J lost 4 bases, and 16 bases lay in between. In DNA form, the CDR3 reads TGTGCCAGCAGCTTTTACGACCAGCGGAAGTACAATGAGCAGTTCTTC. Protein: CASSFYDQRKYNEQFF.

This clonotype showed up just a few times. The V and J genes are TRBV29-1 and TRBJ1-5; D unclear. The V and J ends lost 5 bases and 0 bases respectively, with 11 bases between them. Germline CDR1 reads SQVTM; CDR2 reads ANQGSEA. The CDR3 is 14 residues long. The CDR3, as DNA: TGCAGCGTTTCTGACGGAGCTAGCAATCAGCCCCAGCATTTT. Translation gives CSVSDGASNQPQHF. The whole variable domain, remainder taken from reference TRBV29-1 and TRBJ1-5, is SAVISQKPSRDICQRGTSLTIQCQVDSQVTMMFWYRQQPGQSLTLIATANQGSEATYESGFVIDKFPISRPNLTFSTLTVSNMSPEDSSIYLCSVSDGASNQPQHFGDGTRLSIL.

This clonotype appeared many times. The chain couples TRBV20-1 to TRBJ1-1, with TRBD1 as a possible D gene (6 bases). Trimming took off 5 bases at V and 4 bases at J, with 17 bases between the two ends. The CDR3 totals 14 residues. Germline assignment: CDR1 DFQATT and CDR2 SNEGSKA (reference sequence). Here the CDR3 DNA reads TGCAGTGCTGCGATTATGGGGGGGCCCACTGAAGCTTTCTTT. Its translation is CSAAIMGGPTEAFF.

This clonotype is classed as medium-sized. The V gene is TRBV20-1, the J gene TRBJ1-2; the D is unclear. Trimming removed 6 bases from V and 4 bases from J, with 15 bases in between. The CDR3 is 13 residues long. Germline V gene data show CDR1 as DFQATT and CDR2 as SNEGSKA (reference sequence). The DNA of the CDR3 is TGCAGTGCGGTGGCAGGCACCTCCTATGGCTACACCTTC. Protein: CSAVAGTSYGYTF.

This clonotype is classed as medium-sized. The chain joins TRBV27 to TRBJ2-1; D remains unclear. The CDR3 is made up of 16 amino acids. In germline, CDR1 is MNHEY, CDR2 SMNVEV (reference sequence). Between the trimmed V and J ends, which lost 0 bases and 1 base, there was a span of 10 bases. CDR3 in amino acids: CASSLSRTSSYNEQFF. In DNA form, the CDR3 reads TGTGCCAGCAGTTTATCTCGAACGAGTTCCTACAATGAGCAGTTCTTC.

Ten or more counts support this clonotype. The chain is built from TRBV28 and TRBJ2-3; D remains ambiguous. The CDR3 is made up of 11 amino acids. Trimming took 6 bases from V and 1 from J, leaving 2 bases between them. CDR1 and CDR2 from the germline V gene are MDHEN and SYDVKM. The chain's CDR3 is CASRGTDTQYF. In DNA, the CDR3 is TGTGCCAGCAGGGGCACAGATACGCAGTATTTT.

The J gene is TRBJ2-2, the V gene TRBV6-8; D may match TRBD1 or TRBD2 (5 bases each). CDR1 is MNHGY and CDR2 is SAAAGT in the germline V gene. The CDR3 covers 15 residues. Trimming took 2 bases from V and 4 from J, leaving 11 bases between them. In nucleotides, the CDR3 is TGTGCCAGCAGTTACCGAGGGGACGCCACCGGGGAGCTGTTTTTT. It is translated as CASSYRGDATGELFF.

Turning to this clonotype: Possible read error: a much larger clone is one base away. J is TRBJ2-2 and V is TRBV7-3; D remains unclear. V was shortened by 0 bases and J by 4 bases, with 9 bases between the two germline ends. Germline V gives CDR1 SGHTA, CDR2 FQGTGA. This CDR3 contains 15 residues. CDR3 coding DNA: TGTGCCAGCAGCTTAACGGTGGCGCCCACCGGGGAGCTGTTTTTT. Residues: CASSLTVAPTGELFF.

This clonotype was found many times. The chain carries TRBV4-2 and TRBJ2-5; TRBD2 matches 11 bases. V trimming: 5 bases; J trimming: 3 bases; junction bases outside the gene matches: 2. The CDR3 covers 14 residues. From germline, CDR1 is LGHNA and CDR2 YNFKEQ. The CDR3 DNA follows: TGTGCCAGCAGCACGACTAGCGGGGAAGAGACCCAGTACTTC. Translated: CASSTTSGEETQYF.

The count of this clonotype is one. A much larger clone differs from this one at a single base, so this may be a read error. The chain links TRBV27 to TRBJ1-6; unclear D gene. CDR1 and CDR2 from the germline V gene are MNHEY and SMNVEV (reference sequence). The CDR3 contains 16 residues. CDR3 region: CASSPRNPGYNSPIHF. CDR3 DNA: TGTGCCAGCAGTCCACGAAACCCGGGCTATAATTCACCCATCCACTTT.

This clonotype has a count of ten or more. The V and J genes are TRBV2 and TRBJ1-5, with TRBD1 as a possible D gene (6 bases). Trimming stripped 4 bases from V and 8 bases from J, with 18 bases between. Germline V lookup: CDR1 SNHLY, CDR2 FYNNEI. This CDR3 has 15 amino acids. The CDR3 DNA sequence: TGTGCCAGCAGTGTGGAACAGGGTGAGAGTGAGCCCCAGCATTTT. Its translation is CASSVEQGESEPQHF.

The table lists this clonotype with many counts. DNA for the CDR3: TGTGCCAGCAGTCAACAGGGGGCGACTGAAGCTTTCTTT. Its translation is CASSQQGATEAFF. The chain carries TRBV4-2 and TRBJ1-1; 9 nucleotides agree with TRBD1. V dropped 6 bases and J dropped 5; count of bases not matched to a gene: 4. The CDR3 totals 13 residues. The germline CDR1 and CDR2 sequences are LGHNA and YNFKEQ.

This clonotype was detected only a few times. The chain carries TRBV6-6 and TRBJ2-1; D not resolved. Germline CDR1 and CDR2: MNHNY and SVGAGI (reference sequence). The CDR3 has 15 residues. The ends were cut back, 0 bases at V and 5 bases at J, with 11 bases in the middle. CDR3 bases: TGTGCCAGCAGTTACTCGAGAGATCTCAACAATGAGCAGTTCTTC. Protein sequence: CASSYSRDLNNEQFF.

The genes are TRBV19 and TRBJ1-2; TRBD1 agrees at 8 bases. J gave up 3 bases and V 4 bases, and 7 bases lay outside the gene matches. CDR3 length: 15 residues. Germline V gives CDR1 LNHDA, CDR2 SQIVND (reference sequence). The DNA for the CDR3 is TGTGCCAGTAGTACCCTCTTGACAGGGGACTATGGCTACACCTTC. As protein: CASSTLLTGDYGYTF. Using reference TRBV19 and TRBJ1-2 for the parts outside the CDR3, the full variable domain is DGGITQSPKYLFRKEGQNVTLSCEQNLNHDAMYWYRQDPGQGLRLIYYSQIVNDFQKGDIAEGYSVSREKKESFPLTVTSAQKNPTAFYLCASSTLLTGDYGYTFGSGTRLTVV.

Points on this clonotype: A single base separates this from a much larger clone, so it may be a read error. CDR3 region: CASSSLQGPDSPLHF. The DNA of the CDR3 is TGCGCCAGCAGCTCCCTACAGGGGCCGGATTCACCCCTCCACTTT. This rearrangement joins TRBV4-1 to TRBJ1-6; 7 bases match TRBD1. CDR3 length: 15 amino acids. From germline, CDR1 is MGHRA and CDR2 YSYEKL. Unmatched junction bases numbered 9, after V lost 5 bases and J lost 8 bases.

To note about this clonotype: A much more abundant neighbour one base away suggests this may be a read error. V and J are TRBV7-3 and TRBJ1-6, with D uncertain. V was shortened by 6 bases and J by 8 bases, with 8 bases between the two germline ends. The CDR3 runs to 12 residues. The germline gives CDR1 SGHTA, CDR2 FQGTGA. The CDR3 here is CASRQADSPLHF. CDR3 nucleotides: TGTGCCAGCAGGCAGGCTGATTCACCCCTCCACTTT.

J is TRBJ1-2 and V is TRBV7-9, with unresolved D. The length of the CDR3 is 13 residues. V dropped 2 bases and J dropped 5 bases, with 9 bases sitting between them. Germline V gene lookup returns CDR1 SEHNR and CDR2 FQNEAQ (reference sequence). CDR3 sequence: CASSLNIQYGYTF. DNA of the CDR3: TGTGCCAGCAGCTTAAATATCCAATATGGCTACACCTTC.